These 7 T cell receptor beta chains were all obtained from the same sample, sequenced in a study of T cell changes during pregnancy in multiple sclerosis. This table comes from immunoSEQ multiplex PCR, and its TCRdb copy is limited to in-frame clones, with some not included. The sample lists 55,000 to 70,000 clones, around 92% occurring once. The sequences come from CD8+ T cells from peripheral blood mononuclear cells, collected in the third trimester of pregnancy. The receptors were gathered from a female donor in good health, enrolled as a control in a pregnancy study.

V and J are TRBV4-3 and TRBJ1-3; 8 nucleotides agree with TRBD1. The CDR3 covers 16 residues. Germline V gene lookup returns CDR1 LGHNA and CDR2 YSLEER. J was trimmed by 0 bases and V by 3 bases; bases with no gene match: 4. CDR3 in amino acids: CASSQDRAFSGNTIYF. CDR3 nucleotide sequence: TGCGCCAGCAGCCAGGACAGGGCATTCTCTGGAAACACCATATATTTT.

The chain has TRBV11-2 and TRBJ2-2; no clear D. V gave up 2 bases and J gave up 2 bases, with 15 bases separating them. Per the germline V gene, CDR1 is SGHAT and CDR2 is FQNNGV. There are 17 residues in the CDR3. DNA for the CDR3: TGTGCCAGCAGCTTAAACCGCGACTTCGAAAACACCGGGGAGCTGTTTTTT. Translated: CASSLNRDFENTGELFF.

This chain joins TRBV19 and TRBJ1-1; D is perhaps TRBD1 (5 bases). CDR1 and CDR2 from the germline V gene are LNHDA and SQIVND (reference sequence). V lost 5 bases and J 2 bases, leaving 9 bases between the germline ends. This CDR3 comprises 13 residues. CDR3 sequence reads: CASSETDNTEAFF. The CDR3 nucleotides read TGTGCCAGTAGTGAGACAGATAACACTGAAGCTTTCTTT.

This chain links TRBV6-1 with TRBJ2-7, with 9 bases lining up with TRBD1. This CDR3 is built from 14 residues. The germline CDR1 and CDR2 sequences are MNHNS and SASEGT. With 3 bases clipped from V and 3 bases from J, the junction kept 3 bases outside the gene matches. CDR3 nucleotides: TGTGCCAGCAGTGACGGGACAGGGAACTACGAGCAGTACTTC. Translation gives CASSDGTGNYEQYF.

The chain couples TRBV30 to TRBJ1-1; no clear D. Germline V gives CDR1 GTSNPN, CDR2 SVGIG (reference sequence). V was clipped by 2 bases and J by 0 bases, with 13 bases between them. The CDR3 sequence is 15 residues long. This chain's CDR3 is CAWSPPLNLNTEAFF. CDR3 nucleotides: TGTGCCTGGAGTCCCCCTCTAAATCTGAACACTGAAGCTTTCTTT.

The chain carries TRBV29-1 and TRBJ1-1, with TRBD1 identical over 8 bases. Per the germline V gene, CDR1 is SQVTM and CDR2 is ANQGSEA. The CDR3 consists of 15 residues. Losses at the gene ends were 1 base for V and 5 bases for J; bases not matched to a gene: 9. The CDR3 sequence is CSVEAPGGGLTEAFF. The CDR3 DNA is TGCAGCGTTGAAGCTCCAGGGGGCGGATTGACTGAAGCTTTCTTT. Complete variable domain (other parts from reference TRBV29-1 and TRBJ1-1): SAVISQKPSRDICQRGTSLTIQCQVDSQVTMMFWYRQQPGQSLTLIATANQGSEATYESGFVIDKFPISRPNLTFSTLTVSNMSPEDSSIYLCSVEAPGGGLTEAFFGQGTRLTVV.

The chain joins TRBV5-6 to TRBJ2-7; maybe TRBD1 (6 bases). This CDR3 contains 13 residues. Germline V gives CDR1 SGHDT, CDR2 YYEEEE. Between the trimmed V and J ends, which lost 3 bases and 7 bases, there was a span of 14 bases. CDR3 in amino acids: CASSSGTPLEQYF. CDR3 bases: TGTGCCAGCAGCTCCGGGACACCTTTAGAGCAGTACTTC.